Described below is a single T cell receptor beta chain sequence and its context. As yet, its antigen is unknown. This record comes from a study of shared clonotypes between healthy human individuals. About the research overall: In total, the donors were two women and a few men aged 18 to 49. Study conclusions and caveats: Only blood samples were collected, and tissue repertoires likely differ.

Several immunoSEQ plates received, in even portions, the genomic DNA of each subset. Libraries were prepared by immunoSEQ multiplex PCR; TCRdb keeps only in-frame clonotypes and omits some of them. The table lists about 730,000 clones, 55% to 80% of them singletons. The germline CDR1 and CDR2 sequences are SGHRS and YFSETQ. The V end was cut by 4 bases, the J end by 5 bases, with 18 bases between. The CDR3 sequence is 15 residues long. This TCR was sampled from a woman younger than 45 in good health. The chain carries TRBV5-1 and TRBJ1-1, with a possible D match to TRBD1 (5 bases). The sample was memory CD4+ T cells sorted from blood. Indicated subset: CD45RA-negative fraction. CDR3 bases: TGCGCCAGCAGCCTAGCCGCCTACCAGGGAACTGAAGCTTTCTTT. It codes for CASSLAAYQGTEAFF.